This TCR beta chain was obtained from a study of T cells in localized non-small cell lung cancer. The study, taken as a whole, reports: Appearing in adjacent lung were a median approximately 60 of the top 100 tumor clones. The highest T cell clonality was in uninvolved adjacent lung, above tumor.

There are 12 residues in the CDR3. Germline-derived CDR1 and CDR2 are MDHEN and SYDVKM. Deletions cut 5 bases from V and 1 base from J, with 3 bases between. Clones were read by immunoSEQ multiplex PCR, and TCRdb kept only the in-frame ones, dropping some. The sample contains tens of thousands of clones, around 85% of which appear only once. In the case of this clone: What it recognizes is unknown.

The receptor's source is a male donor at least 60 years old with stage III squamous cell lung carcinoma. The rearrangement links TRBV28 to TRBJ2-1; D is unresolved. Specimen: peripheral blood, collected before any cancer treatment. The CDR3 loop reads CASSESYNEQFF. As DNA, the CDR3 is TGTGCCAGCAGTGAATCCTACAATGAGCAGTTCTTC.